Listed below are T cell receptor beta chains from one sample, sequenced in a study of OX40 agonist ivuxolimab in advanced cancers. Using immunoSEQ multiplex PCR, the repertoire was profiled, and TCRdb retains in-frame clones only, with some absent. The data hold some 19,000 clones, with 83% observed a single time. The sample was CD4+ or CD8+ T cells sorted from blood, taken in a trial of the OX40 agonist ivuxolimab. The receptor set was obtained from an adult with an advanced solid tumor such as melanoma, head and neck, liver or kidney cancer. Both conserved end residues are part of each CDR3. The D gene is left open where the match is weak. Size tells how often a clone was seen (once, few, many) or the class of an expanded clone, and some rows leave it out.

j_gene	abundance	v_gene	d_gene	CDR3nt	CDR3aa
TRBJ2-7	.	TRBV7-6	TRBD2	TGTGCCAGCAGCCCCGGGACTAGCACCTACGAGCAGTACTTC	CASSPGTSTYEQYF
TRBJ2-2	once	TRBV6-1	TRBD1	TGTGCCCAGGGGCCAGAACAGGGGGCCGGGGAGCTGTTTTTT	CAQGPEQGAGELFF
TRBJ1-1	once	TRBV11-2	.	TGTGCCAGCAGCTTAGCGGCAATGGAAGGCGCTGAAGCTTTCTTT	CASSLAAMEGAEAFF
TRBJ1-1	.	TRBV28	TRBD1	TGTGCCAGCAGTTTCAGGGGGCGCGGCACTGAAGCTTTCTTT	CASSFRGRGTEAFF
TRBJ1-1	.	TRBV5-1	.	TGCGCCAGCAGCTTGGTGACGGTAGTGGCAAGCACTGAAGCTTTCTTT	CASSLVTVVASTEAFF
TRBJ1-2	once	TRBV28	TRBD1	TGTGCCAGCAGTTTATGGAGGAGCGGGCAGGGGGCGTATGGCTACACCTTC	CASSLWRSGQGAYGYTF
TRBJ2-7	.	TRBV6-1	.	TGTGCCAGCAGTGAGACCCCGGCAGGGGGGCAAGAGCAGTACTTC	CASSETPAGGQEQYF
TRBJ2-3	.	TRBV4-3	TRBD2	TGCGCCAGCAGCCAAGCTACTATCGGGGGGGCAGCAGATACGCAGTATTTT	CASSQATIGGAADTQYF
TRBJ2-7	.	TRBV19	TRBD1	TGTGCCAGTAGCCGGGACAGGGGATACTACGAGCAGTACTTC	CASSRDRGYYEQYF
TRBJ2-7	few	TRBV27	.	TGTGCCAGCAGTGTGACAGCAAGGGCGCGGCAGTACTTC	CASSVTARARQYF
TRBJ2-7	.	TRBV4-2	TRBD2	TGTGCCAGCAGCCAAGGGCCTAGCGGGGGGAGTCACGAGCAGTACTTC	CASSQGPSGGSHEQYF
TRBJ2-1	.	TRBV9	TRBD1	TGTGCCAGCAGCGTGGAACCGGGACAGGTTTACAATGAGCAGTTCTTC	CASSVEPGQVYNEQFF
TRBJ2-3	few	TRBV5-1	.	TGCGCCAGCAGCTGGGGGGTACAGTTCACAGATACGCAGTATTTT	CASSWGVQFTDTQYF
TRBJ2-2	.	TRBV29-1	.	TGCACGGGGCAGGGGTACTCCGGGGAGCTGTTTTTT	CTGQGYSGELFF
TRBJ2-7	.	TRBV7-6	.	TGTGCCAGCAGTTCTAGGGGAGGGGGCGCGTACGAGCAGTACTTC	CASSSRGGGAYEQYF
TRBJ1-4	.	TRBV7-9	TRBD1	TGTGCCAGCAGCTGGCCTCGAGGACAGGGGCCAACTAATGAAAAACTGTTTTTT	CASSWPRGQGPTNEKLFF
TRBJ1-3	.	TRBV5-1	.	TGCGCCAGCAGCTGGGACACGAGCTCTGGAAACACCATATATTTT	CASSWDTSSGNTIYF
TRBJ2-7	.	TRBV7-9	.	TGTGCCAGCAGCTTATTCCAGGGCGAGCAGTACTTC	CASSLFQGEQYF
TRBJ2-7	.	TRBV7-3	TRBD1	TGTGCCAGCAGCAACCGGACAGGGGGCTACGAGCAGTACTTC	CASSNRTGGYEQYF
TRBJ1-5	.	TRBV27	.	TGTGCCAGCAGCAAATATAGCAATCAGCCCCAGCATTTT	CASSKYSNQPQHF
TRBJ2-7	.	TRBV4-3	TRBD1	TGCGCCAGCAGCCAAGATACAGGGGATACCTACGAGCAGTACTTC	CASSQDTGDTYEQYF
TRBJ2-3	.	TRBV13	.	TGTGCCAGCAGGTCTCTCATGGGAAGCACAGATACGCAGTATTTT	CASRSLMGSTDTQYF
TRBJ1-2	.	TRBV28	TRBD1	TGTGCCAGCAGTTTGGACAGGGGCTACACCTTC	CASSLDRGYTF
TRBJ2-7	once	TRBV5-6	.	TGTGCCAGCAGCTTAGGGGGGCTCGACGAGCAGTACTTC	CASSLGGLDEQYF
TRBJ1-5	.	TRBV15	.	TGTGCCACCAGCGGTACTGGTAGGATTAATCAGCCCCAGCATTTT	CATSGTGRINQPQHF
TRBJ1-5	.	TRBV7-6	.	TGTGCCAGCAGTTTGGGGGGAGGACAGCCCCAGCATTTT	CASSLGGGQPQHF
TRBJ2-7	.	TRBV4-3	.	TGCGCCAGCAGCCCCGGGATCGGCTACGAGCAGTACTTC	CASSPGIGYEQYF
TRBJ2-3	.	TRBV27	.	TGTGCCAGCAGGTCCTTATTGGGTTCAGATACGCAGTATTTT	CASRSLLGSDTQYF
TRBJ1-1	few	TRBV7-9	.	TGTGCCAGCAGCTTGAGCTTCGGGGTGGACACTGAAGCTTTCTTT	CASSLSFGVDTEAFF
TRBJ2-7	.	TRBV6-1	TRBD1	TGTGCCAGCAGAAGACAGGGGTACCTCCACGAGCAGTACTTC	CASRRQGYLHEQYF
TRBJ1-5	.	TRBV23-1	TRBD1	TGCGCCAGCAGTCCGCATAAATCCGGGACAGCCCCAATTAGTGGCAATCAGCCCCAGCATTTT	CASSPHKSGTAPISGNQPQHF
TRBJ2-7	.	TRBV2	TRBD2	TGTGCCAGCAGTGATGTAGGGACTACCTACGAGCAGTACTTC	CASSDVGTTYEQYF
TRBJ1-1	few	TRBV6-4	.	TGTGCCAGCAGTGACTCGACCAACGCTGAAGCTTTCTTT	CASSDSTNAEAFF
TRBJ1-3	.	TRBV5-6	.	TGTGCCAGCAGCTTGGGTTCGCTTCTTAGCACCATATATTTT	CASSLGSLLSTIYF
TRBJ1-4	.	TRBV28	.	TGTGCCAGCAGTTTGAGTATTGGCCAGGAGGCAATTAGTCGTGAAAAACTGTTTTTT	CASSLSIGQEAISREKLFF
TRBJ1-3	once	TRBV28	.	TGTGCCAGCAGTAGATTACAGGGCTACTCTGGAAACACCATATATTTT	CASSRLQGYSGNTIYF
TRBJ1-1	.	TRBV25-1	TRBD1	TGTGCCAGCAGTGTGGGGACAGGGACTGAAGCTTTCTTT	CASSVGTGTEAFF
TRBJ1-1	.	TRBV10-2	.	TGCGCCAGCAGTGAGCCCCACCAAGAAGCTTTCTTT	CASSEPHQEAFF
TRBJ2-1	.	TRBV28	TRBD1	TGTGCCAGCACCTCGACAGGGACCGCGGAGGTAGAGCAGTTCTTC	CASTSTGTAEVEQFF
TRBJ2-7	.	TRBV7-6	.	TGTGCCAGCAGCCCCGGGCGCTGGCAGTACGAGCAGTACTTC	CASSPGRWQYEQYF